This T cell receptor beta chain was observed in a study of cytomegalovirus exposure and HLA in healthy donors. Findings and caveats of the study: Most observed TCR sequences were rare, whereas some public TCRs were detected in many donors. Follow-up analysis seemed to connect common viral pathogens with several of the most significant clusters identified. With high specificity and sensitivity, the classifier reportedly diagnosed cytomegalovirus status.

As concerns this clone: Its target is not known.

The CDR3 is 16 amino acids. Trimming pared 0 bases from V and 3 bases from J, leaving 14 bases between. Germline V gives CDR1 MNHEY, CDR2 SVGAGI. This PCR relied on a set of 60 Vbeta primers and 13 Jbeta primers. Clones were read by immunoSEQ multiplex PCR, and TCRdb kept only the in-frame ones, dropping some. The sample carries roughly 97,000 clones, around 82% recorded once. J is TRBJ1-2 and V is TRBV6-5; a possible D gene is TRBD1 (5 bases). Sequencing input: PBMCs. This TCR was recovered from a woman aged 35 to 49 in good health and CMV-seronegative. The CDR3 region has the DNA TGTGCCAGCAGTTACTCGATAGGGGCCATCGACTATGGCTACACCTTC. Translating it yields CASSYSIGAIDYGYTF.